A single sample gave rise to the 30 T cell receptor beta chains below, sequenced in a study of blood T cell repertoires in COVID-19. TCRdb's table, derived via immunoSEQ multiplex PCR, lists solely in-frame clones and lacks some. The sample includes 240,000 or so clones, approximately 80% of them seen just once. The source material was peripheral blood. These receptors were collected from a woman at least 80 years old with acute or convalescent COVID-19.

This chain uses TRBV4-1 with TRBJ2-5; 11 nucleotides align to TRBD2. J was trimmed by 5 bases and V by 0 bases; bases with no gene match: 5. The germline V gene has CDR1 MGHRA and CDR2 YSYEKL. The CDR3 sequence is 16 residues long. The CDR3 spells CASSQDPSGGSETQYF. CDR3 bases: TGCGCCAGCAGCCAAGATCCTAGCGGGGGGAGCGAGACCCAGTACTTC.

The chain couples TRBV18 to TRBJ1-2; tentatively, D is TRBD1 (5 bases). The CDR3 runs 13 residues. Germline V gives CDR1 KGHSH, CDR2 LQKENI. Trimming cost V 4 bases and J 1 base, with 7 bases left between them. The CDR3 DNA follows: TGTGCCAGCTCACAAGACAGTAACTATGGCTACACCTTC. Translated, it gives CASSQDSNYGYTF.

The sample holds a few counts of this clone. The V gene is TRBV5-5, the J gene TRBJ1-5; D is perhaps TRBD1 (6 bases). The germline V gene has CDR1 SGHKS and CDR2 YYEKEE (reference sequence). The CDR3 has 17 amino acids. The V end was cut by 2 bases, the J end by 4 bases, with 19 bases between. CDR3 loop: CASSLKEWDGQNQPQHF. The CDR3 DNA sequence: TGTGCCAGCAGCTTAAAGGAGTGGGACGGACAGAATCAGCCCCAGCATTTT.

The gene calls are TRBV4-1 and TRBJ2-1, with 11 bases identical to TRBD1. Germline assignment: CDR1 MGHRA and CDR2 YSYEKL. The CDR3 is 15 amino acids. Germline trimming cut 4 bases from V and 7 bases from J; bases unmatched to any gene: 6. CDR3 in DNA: TGCGCCAGCAGCCCGTGGGACAGGGGGGTGAATGAGCAGTTCTTC. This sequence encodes CASSPWDRGVNEQFF.

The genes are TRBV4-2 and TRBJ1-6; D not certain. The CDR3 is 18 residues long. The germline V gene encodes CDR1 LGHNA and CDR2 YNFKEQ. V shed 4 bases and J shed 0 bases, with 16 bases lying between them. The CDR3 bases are TGTGCCAGCAGCCCGGAGGAAGGGTCCTACTCCTATAATTCACCCCTCCACTTT. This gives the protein CASSPEEGSYSYNSPLHF.

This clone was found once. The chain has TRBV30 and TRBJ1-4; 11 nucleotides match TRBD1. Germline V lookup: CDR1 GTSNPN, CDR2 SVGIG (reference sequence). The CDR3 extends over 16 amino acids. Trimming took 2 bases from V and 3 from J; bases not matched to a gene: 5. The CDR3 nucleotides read TGTGCCTGGAGTCCGGACAGGGGGCTGTCTAATGAAAAACTGTTTTTT. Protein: CAWSPDRGLSNEKLFF.

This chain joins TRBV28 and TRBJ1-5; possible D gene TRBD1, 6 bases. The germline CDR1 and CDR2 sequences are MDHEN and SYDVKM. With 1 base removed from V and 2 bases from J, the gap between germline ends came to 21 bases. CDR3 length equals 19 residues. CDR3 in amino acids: CASSLFGAGAQIGNQPQHF. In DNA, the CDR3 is TGTGCCAGCAGTTTATTTGGGGCAGGGGCGCAGATTGGCAATCAGCCCCAGCATTTT.

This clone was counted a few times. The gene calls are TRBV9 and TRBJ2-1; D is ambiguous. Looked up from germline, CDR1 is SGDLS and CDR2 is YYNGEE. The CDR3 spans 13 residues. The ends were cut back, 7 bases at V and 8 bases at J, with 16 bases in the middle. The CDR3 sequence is CASSDSLDDEQFF. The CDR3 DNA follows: TGTGCCAGCTCCGACTCCCTTGACGATGAGCAGTTCTTC.

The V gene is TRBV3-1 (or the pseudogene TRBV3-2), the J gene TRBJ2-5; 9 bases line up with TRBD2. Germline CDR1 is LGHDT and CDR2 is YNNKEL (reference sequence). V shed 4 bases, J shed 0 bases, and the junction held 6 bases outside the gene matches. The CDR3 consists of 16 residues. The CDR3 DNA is TGTGCCAGCAGCCGGGGGCCTAGCGGGGACCAAGAGACCCAGTACTTC. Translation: CASSRGPSGDQETQYF.

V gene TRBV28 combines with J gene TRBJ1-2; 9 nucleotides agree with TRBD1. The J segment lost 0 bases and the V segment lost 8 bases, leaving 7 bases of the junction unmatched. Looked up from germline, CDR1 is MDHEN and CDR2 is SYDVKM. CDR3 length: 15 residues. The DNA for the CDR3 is TGTGCCAGCTGGGGAGGACAGGGGACTAACTATGGCTACACCTTC. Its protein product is CASWGGQGTNYGYTF.

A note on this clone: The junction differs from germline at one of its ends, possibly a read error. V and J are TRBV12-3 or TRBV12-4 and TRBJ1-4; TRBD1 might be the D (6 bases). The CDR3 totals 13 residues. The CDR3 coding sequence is TGTGCCAGCAGAGGGGGAACTAATGAAAAACTGTTTTTC. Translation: CASRGGTNEKLFF.

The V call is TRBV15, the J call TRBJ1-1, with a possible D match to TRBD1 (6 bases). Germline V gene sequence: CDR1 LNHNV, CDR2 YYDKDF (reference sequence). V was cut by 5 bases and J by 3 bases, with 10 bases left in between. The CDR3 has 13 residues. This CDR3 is CATSVRGDTEAFF. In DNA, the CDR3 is TGTGCCACCAGCGTCAGGGGAGACACTGAAGCTTTCTTT.

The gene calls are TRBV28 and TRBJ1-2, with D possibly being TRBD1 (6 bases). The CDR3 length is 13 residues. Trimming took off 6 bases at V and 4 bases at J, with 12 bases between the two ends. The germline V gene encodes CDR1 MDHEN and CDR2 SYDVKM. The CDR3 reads CASSVDRSYGYTF. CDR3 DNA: TGTGCCAGCAGCGTAGACAGGAGCTATGGCTACACCTTC.

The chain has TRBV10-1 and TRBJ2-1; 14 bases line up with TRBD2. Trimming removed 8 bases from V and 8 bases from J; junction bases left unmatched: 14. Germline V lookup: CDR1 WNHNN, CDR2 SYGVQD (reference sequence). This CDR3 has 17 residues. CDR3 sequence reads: CASPPRLAGGPSDEQFF. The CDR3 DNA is TGCGCCAGCCCCCCCCGACTAGCGGGGGGGCCTTCCGATGAGCAGTTCTTC.

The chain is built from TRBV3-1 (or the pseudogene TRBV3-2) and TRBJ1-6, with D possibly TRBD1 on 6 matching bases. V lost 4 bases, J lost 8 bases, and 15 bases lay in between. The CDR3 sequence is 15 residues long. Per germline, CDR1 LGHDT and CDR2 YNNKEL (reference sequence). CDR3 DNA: TGTGCCAGCAGCCCCCGGGCAGGGGATTATTCACCCCTCCACTTT. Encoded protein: CASSPRAGDYSPLHF.

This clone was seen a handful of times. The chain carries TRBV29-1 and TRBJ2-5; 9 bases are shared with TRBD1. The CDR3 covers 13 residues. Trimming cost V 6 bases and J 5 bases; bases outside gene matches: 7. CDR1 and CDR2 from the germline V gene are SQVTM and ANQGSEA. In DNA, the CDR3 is TGCAGCGTCTCACAGGGGGCGAGGGAGACCCAGTACTTC. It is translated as CSVSQGARETQYF.

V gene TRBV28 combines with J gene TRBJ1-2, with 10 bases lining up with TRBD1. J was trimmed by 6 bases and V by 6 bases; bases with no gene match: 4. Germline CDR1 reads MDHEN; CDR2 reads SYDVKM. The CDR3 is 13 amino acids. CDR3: CASSKDRGDGYTF. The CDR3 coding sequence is TGTGCCAGCAGCAAGGACAGGGGGGATGGCTACACCTTC.

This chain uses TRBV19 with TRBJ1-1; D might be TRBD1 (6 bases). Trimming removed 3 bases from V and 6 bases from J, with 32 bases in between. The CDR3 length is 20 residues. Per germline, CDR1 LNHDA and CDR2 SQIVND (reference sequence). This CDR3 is CASSIFFSGPERAGAPEAFF. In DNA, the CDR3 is TGTGCCAGTAGTATTTTTTTTTCAGGTCCGGAAAGGGCGGGGGCCCCTGAAGCTTTCTTT.

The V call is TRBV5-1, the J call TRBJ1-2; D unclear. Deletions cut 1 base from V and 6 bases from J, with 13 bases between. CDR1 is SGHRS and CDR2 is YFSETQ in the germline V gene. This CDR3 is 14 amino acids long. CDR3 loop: CASSLSPGLDGYTF. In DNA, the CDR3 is TGCGCCAGCAGCTTGAGTCCGGGGTTGGATGGCTACACCTTC.

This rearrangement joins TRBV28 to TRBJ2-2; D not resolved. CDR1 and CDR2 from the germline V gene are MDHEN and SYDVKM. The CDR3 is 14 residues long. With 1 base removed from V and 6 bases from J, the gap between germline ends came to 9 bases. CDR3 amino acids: CASSLSPVSGELFF. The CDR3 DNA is TGTGCCAGCAGTTTATCCCCAGTGTCCGGGGAGCTGTTTTTT. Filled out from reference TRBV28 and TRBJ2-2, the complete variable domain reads DVKVTQSSRYLVKRTGEKVFLECVQDMDHENMFWYRQDPGLGLRLIYFSYDVKMKEKGDIPEGYSVSREKKERFSLILESASTNQTSMYLCASSLSPVSGELFFGEGSRLTVL.

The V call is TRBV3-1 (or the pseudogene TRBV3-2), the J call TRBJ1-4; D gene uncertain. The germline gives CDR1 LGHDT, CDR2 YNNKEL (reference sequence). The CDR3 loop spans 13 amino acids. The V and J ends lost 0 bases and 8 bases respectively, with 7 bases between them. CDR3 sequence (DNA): TGTGCCAGCAGCCAAGATTATTCGGAAAAACTGTTTTTT. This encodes CASSQDYSEKLFF.

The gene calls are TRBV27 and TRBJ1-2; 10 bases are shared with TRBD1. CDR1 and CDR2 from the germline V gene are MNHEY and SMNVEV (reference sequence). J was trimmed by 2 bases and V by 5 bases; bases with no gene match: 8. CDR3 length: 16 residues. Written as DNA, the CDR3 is TGTGCCAGCAGTGCGCTCCGGACAGGGGGAAACTATGGCTACACCTTC. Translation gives CASSALRTGGNYGYTF.

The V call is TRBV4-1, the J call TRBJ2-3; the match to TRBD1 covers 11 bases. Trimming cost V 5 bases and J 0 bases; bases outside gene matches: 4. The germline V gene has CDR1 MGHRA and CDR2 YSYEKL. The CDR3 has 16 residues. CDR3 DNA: TGCGCCAGCAGCTTTCGGACAGGGGGCAGCACAGATACGCAGTATTTT. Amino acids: CASSFRTGGSTDTQYF.

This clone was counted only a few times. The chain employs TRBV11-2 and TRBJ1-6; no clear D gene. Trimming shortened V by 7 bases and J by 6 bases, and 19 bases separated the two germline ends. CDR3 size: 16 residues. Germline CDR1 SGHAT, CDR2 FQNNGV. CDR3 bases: TGTGCCAGCAACCGCGGGGTGGGATCAGGTAATTCACCCCTCCACTTT. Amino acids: CASNRGVGSGNSPLHF.

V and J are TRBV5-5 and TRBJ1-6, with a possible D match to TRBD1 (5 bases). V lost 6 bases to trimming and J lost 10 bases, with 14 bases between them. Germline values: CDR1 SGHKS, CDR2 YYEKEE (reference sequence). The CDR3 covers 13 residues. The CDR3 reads CASNVRQPSPLHF. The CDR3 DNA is TGTGCCAGCAACGTTAGACAGCCCTCACCCCTCCACTTT.

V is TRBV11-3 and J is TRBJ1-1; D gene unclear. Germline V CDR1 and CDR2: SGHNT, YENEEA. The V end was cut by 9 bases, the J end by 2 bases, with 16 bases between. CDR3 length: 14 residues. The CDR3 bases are TGTGCCAGGGGAGAGGACGGCCCCAACACTGAAGCTTTCTTT. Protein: CARGEDGPNTEAFF.

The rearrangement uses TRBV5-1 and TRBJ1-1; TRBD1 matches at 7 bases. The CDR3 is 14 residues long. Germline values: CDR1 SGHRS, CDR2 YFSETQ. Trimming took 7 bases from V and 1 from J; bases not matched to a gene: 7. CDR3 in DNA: TGCGCCAGCGGGACGGGACAGCCGAACACTGAAGCTTTCTTT. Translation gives CASGTGQPNTEAFF.

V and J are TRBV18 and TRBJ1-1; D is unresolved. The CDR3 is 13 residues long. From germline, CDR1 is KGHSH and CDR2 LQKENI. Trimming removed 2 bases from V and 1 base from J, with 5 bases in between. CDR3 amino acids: CASSPERNTEAFF. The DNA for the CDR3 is TGTGCCAGCTCACCAGAGCGGAACACTGAAGCTTTCTTT.

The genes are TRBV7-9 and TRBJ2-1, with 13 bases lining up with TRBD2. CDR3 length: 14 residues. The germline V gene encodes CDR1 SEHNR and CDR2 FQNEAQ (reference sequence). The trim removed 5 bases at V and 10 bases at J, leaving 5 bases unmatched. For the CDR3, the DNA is TGTGCCAGCAGCGAGGGACTAGCGGGAAGCGAGCAGTTCTTC. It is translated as CASSEGLAGSEQFF.

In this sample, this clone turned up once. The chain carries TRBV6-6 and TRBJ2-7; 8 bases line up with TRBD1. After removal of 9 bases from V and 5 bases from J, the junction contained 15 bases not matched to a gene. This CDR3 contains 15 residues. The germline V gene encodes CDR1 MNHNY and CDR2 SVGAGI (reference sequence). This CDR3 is CASASGGTGLNEQYF. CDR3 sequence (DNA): TGTGCCAGTGCCTCTGGGGGGACAGGTCTTAACGAGCAGTACTTC.